Below, one T cell receptor beta chain is given with its context. The entry originates in a study of glioma-infiltrating T cells. CDR1 and CDR2 from the germline V gene are DFQATT and SNEGSKA (reference sequence). This CDR3 contains 12 residues. V lost 3 bases, J lost 7 bases, and 12 bases lay in between. The iRepertoire nested amplicon-rescue multiplex PCR amplified TCR alpha and beta CDR3s from RNA. TCRdb re-called the multiplex PCR reads through MiXCR, storing one row per CDR3 protein. The sample consists of 400,000 or so distinct CDR3 sequences, around 38% of them appearing once. The sample comprised glioma tissue, nonneoplastic brain tissue, or PBMCs (not recorded which). The sequence was obtained from a human donor with low-grade glioma or glioblastoma, undergoing nonglioma brain surgery, or in good health (not recorded which). The chain couples TRBV20-1 to TRBJ1-1; D may be TRBD1 (6 bases). Here the CDR3 DNA reads TGCAGTGCTAGGACAGGCGTTTTTGAAGCTTTCTTT. Its protein is CSARTGVFEAFF.